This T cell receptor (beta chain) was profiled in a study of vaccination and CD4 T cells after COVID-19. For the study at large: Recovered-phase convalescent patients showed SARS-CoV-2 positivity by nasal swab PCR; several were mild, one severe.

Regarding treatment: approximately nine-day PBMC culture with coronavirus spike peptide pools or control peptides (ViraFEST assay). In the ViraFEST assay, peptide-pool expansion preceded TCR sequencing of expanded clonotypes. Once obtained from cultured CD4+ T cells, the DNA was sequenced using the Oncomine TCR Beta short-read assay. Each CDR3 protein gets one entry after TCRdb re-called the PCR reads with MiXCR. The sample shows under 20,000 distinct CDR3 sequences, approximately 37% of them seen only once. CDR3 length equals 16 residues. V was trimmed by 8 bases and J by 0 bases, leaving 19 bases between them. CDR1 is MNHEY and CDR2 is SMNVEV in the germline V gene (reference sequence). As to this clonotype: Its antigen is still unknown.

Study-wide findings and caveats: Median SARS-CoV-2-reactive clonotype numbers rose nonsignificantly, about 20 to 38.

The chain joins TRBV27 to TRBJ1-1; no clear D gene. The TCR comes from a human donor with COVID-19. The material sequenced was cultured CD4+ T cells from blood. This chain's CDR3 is CASRLDTRTLNTEAFF. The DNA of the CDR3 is TGTGCCAGCCGACTCGATACAAGAACCTTGAACACTGAAGCTTTCTTT.